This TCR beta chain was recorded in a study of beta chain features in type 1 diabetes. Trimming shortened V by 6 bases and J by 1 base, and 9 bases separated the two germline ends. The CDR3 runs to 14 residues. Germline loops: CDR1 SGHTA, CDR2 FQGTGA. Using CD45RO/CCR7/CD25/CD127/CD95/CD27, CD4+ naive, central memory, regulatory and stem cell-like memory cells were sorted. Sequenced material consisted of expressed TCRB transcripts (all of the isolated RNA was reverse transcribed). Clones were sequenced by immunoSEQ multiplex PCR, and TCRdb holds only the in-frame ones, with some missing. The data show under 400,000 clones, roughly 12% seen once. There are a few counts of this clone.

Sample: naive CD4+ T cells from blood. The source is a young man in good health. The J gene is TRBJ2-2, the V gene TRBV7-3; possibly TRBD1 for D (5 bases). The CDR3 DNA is TGTGCCAGCAGGATGCAGGGGAACACCGGGGAGCTGTTTTTT. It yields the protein CASRMQGNTGELFF. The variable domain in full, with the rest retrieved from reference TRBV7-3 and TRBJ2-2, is GAGVSQTPSNKVTEKGKYVELRCDPISGHTALYWYRQSLGQGPEFLIYFQGTGAADDSGLPNDRFFAVRPEGSVSTLKIQRTERGDSAVYLCASRMQGNTGELFFGEGSRLTVL.